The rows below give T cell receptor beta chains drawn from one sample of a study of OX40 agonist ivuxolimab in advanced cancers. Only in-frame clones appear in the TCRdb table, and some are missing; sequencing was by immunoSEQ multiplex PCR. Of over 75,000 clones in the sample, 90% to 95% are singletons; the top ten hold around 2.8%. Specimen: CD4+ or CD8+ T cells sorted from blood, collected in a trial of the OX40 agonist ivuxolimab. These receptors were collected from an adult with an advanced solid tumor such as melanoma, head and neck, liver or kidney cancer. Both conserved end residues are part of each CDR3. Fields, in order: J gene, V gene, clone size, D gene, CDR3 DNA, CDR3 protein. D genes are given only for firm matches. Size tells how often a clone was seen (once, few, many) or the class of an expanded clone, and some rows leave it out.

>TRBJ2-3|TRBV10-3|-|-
TGTGCCATCAGTGAGTCGGGTCCCTCGGCAGATACGCAGTATTTT
CAISESGPSADTQYF
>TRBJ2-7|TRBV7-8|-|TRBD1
TGTGCCAGCAGCTTGACCGGGACAGGGGGGCGCGAGCAGTACTTC
CASSLTGTGGREQYF
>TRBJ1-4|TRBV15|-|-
TGTGCCACCAGCAGAGAGTGGGGGCAGAATGAAAAACTGTTTTTT
CATSREWGQNEKLFF
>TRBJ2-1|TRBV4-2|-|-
TGTGCCAGCAGCCAACAATTACACAATGAGCAGTTCTTC
CASSQQLHNEQFF
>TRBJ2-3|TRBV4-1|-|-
TGCGCCAGCAGTTCTCGCGGCAGTTCCGGGGGTACGCAGTATTTT
CASSSRGSSGGTQYF
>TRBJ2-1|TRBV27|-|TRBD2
TGTGCCAGCAGTTATAGCGGGAGTGGAAATGAGCAGTTCTTC
CASSYSGSGNEQFF
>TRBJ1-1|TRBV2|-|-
TGTGCCACCAACCCCAGATTGAACACTGAAGCTTTCTTT
CATNPRLNTEAFF
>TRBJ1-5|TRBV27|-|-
TGTGCCAGCAGTTACAGGGTGGGTCAGCCCCAGCATTTT
CASSYRVGQPQHF
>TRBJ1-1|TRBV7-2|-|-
TGTGCCAGCAGCTTAGGTCAGGGCGGCGCTGAAGCTTTCTTT
CASSLGQGGAEAFF
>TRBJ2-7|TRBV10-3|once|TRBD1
TGTGCCATCAGACCGGGACAGTCCTCCTACGAGCAGTACTTC
CAIRPGQSSYEQYF
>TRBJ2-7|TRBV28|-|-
TGTGCCAGCAGTCCAATATATCGACAGGCCTCCTACGAGCAGTACTTC
CASSPIYRQASYEQYF
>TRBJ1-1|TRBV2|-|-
TGTGCCAGCAGTGAATGGAGGAGCACTGAAGCTTTCTTT
CASSEWRSTEAFF
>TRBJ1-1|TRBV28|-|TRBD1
TGTGCCAGCAGTTTACAGGCAGGGGGAAACACTGAAGCTTTCTTT
CASSLQAGGNTEAFF
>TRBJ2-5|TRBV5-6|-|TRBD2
TGTGCCAGCAGCTTCCCTAGCGGGTACTATCAAGAGACCCAGTACTTC
CASSFPSGYYQETQYF
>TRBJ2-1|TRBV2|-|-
TGTGCCAGCATTATAGGCCGAGGTGAGCAGTTCTTC
CASIIGRGEQFF
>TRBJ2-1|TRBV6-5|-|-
TGTGCCAGCAGTTTCCGGGACACGAACAATGAGCAGTTCTTC
CASSFRDTNNEQFF
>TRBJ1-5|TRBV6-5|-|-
TGTGCCAGCAGTTACTCGAGCGAGACGGGTCAGCCCCAGCATTTT
CASSYSSETGQPQHF
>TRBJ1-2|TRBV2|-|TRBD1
TGTGCCAGCAGGGGACAGGACCTCTTTAACTATGGCTACACCTTC
CASRGQDLFNYGYTF
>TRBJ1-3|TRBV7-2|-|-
TGTGCCAGCAGCCAACCAGGGTCTGGAAACACCATATATTTT
CASSQPGSGNTIYF
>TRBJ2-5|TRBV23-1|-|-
TGCGCCAGCAGTCAATCTGGGCGGTGGGAGACCCAGTACTTC
CASSQSGRWETQYF
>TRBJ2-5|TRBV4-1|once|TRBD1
TGCGCCAGCAGCCAAGTCGGACAGGCGAAAGAGACCCAGTACTTC
CASSQVGQAKETQYF
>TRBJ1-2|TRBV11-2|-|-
TGTGCCAGCAGCAAACAGGCCCCTATGCCTAACTATGGCTACACCTTC
CASSKQAPMPNYGYTF
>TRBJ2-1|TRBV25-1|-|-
TGTGCCAGCAGTGAATCTAACAATGAGCAGTTCTTC
CASSESNNEQFF
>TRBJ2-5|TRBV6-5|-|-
TGTGCCAGCAGTTATGGGGGGCGCGGGGAGACCCAGTACTTC
CASSYGGRGETQYF
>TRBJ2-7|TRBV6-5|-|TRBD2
TGTGCCAGCAGTTGGACCGGGACTAGCGGGAGCTACGAGCAGTACTTC
CASSWTGTSGSYEQYF
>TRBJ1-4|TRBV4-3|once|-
TGCGCCAGCACCCCAGGGTTGGGGCCGACCCGAGCTAATGAAAAACTGTTTTTT
CASTPGLGPTRANEKLFF
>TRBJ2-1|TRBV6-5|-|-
TGTGCCAGCAGCCCTGGACTTTATGAGCAGTTCTTC
CASSPGLYEQFF
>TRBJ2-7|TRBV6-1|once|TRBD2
TGTGCCAGCAGTGAAGAGAATTCGGGGGGCTACGAGCAGTACTTC
CASSEENSGGYEQYF
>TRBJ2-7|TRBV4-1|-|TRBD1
TGCGCCAGCAGCTATGGCTACGGGGGACAGGGCGACTACGAGCAGTACTTC
CASSYGYGGQGDYEQYF
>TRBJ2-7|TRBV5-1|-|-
TGCGCCAGCAGCTTGCCGACTAGGGACTACGAGCAGTACTTC
CASSLPTRDYEQYF
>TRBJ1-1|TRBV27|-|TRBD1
TGTGCCAGCAGGGGGACAGGGGGCGGCACTGAAGCTTTCTTT
CASRGTGGGTEAFF
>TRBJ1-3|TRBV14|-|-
TGTGCCAGCAGCCAAGGAGACACCATATATTTT
CASSQGDTIYF
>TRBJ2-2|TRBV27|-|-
TGTGCCAGCAGTTTATTTTACAGGGACACCGGGGAGCTGTTTTTT
CASSLFYRDTGELFF
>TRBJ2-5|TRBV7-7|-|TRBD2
TGTGCTAGCAGCCCCCCCGGGACTAGGGGGTCGGAGACCCAGTACTTC
CASSPPGTRGSETQYF
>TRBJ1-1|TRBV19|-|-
TGTGCCAGTAGTATTTCGGGGAGCACTGAAGCTTTCTTT
CASSISGSTEAFF
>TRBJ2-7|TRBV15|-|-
TGTGCCACCAGCAGAGGGGGGGGCAAGAGCTCCTACGAGCAGTACTTC
CATSRGGGKSSYEQYF
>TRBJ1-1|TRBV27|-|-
TGTGCCAGCAGTTTTTCGTTGAACACTGAAGCTTTCTTT
CASSFSLNTEAFF
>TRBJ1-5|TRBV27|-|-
TGTGCCAGCAGTCCATATGACAGTAGCAATCAGCCCCAGCATTTT
CASSPYDSSNQPQHF
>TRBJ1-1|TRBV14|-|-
TGTGCCAGCAGCCAGGCACGGTTGAACACTGAAGCTTTCTTT
CASSQARLNTEAFF
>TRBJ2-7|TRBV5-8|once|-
TGTGCCAGCAGCCAGTCTCTGACGGAAGGCTACGAGCAGTACTTC
CASSQSLTEGYEQYF